These 23 T cell receptor beta chains originate from one sample sequenced in a study of shared clonotypes between healthy human individuals. Some clones are missing from TCRdb's copy, which holds only in-frame ones; the method was immunoSEQ multiplex PCR. In the table there are 2,500,000 or so clones, roughly 93% of which are singletons. Sequenced input: naive CD4+ T cells from PBMCs. Subset denoted: CD45RA+ positively selected. These receptors came from a man aged 18 to 30 in good health. Some clones in this sample may be carry-over from other donors' samples.

The chain recombines TRBV5-6 with TRBJ2-1; TRBD1 matches at 7 bases. This CDR3 has 16 amino acids. The germline V gene encodes CDR1 SGHDT and CDR2 YYEEEE. V was pared by 2 bases and J by 1 base, with 6 bases of the junction left unmatched. The CDR3 here is CASSLGGRRSYNEQFF. The DNA of the CDR3 is TGTGCCAGCAGCTTAGGGGGCCGGAGGTCCTACAATGAGCAGTTCTTC.

The chain employs TRBV2 and TRBJ2-2; D uncertain. V was pared by 3 bases and J by 3 bases, with 8 bases between. Germline CDR1 SNHLY, CDR2 FYNNEI. The length of the CDR3 is 14 residues. CDR3 in amino acids: CASSESPHTGELFF. In DNA form, the CDR3 reads TGTGCCAGCAGTGAGAGTCCTCACACCGGGGAGCTGTTTTTT.

V and J are TRBV28 and TRBJ2-3; D is perhaps TRBD1 or TRBD2 (5 bases each). Germline V gives CDR1 MDHEN, CDR2 SYDVKM. V was clipped by 7 bases and J by 6 bases, with 17 bases between them. The CDR3 spans 14 residues. The CDR3 spells CASKPGPPVDTQYF. DNA of the CDR3: TGTGCCAGCAAACCGGGACCCCCCGTCGATACGCAGTATTTT.

This chain joins TRBV5-1 and TRBJ2-2, with D possibly matching TRBD2 (5 bases). There are 15 residues in the CDR3. CDR1 SGHRS and CDR2 YFSETQ come from the germline V gene. Between the trimmed V and J ends, which lost 10 bases and 3 bases, there was a span of 19 bases. This chain's CDR3 is CASEDEMGYTGELFF. CDR3 bases: TGCGCCTCGGAGGACGAGATGGGCTACACCGGGGAGCTGTTTTTT.

The chain couples TRBV7-2 to TRBJ1-1; D is unclear. The V end was cut by 2 bases, the J end by 8 bases, with 9 bases between. CDR1 SGHTA and CDR2 FQGNSA come from the germline V gene. The CDR3 consists of 12 residues. The CDR3 region has the DNA TGTGCCAGCAGCTTAAACCGGGCCGAAGCTTTCTTT. The encoded protein is CASSLNRAEAFF.

CDR3 nucleotides: TGTGCCAGCAGCTTTTGGGGTCTCACAGATACGCAGTATTTT. As protein: CASSFWGLTDTQYF. The gene calls are TRBV5-4 and TRBJ2-3, with no clear D. The length of the CDR3 is 14 residues. V lost 2 bases to trimming and J lost 2 bases, with 9 bases between them. Per the germline V gene, CDR1 is SGHNT and CDR2 is YYREEE (reference sequence). Full variable domain (remainder filled in from reference TRBV5-4 and TRBJ2-3): ETGVTQSPTHLIKTRGQQVTLRCSSQSGHNTVSWYQQALGQGPQFIFQYYREEENGRGNFPPRFSGLQFPNYSSELNVNALELDDSALYLCASSFWGLTDTQYFGPGTRLTVL.

This clone occurred a few times. The V and J genes are TRBV2 and TRBJ2-2; TRBD2 agrees at 15 bases. J gave up 5 bases and V 10 bases, and 2 bases lay outside the gene matches. The CDR3 extends over 14 amino acids. Germline V gives CDR1 SNHLY, CDR2 FYNNEI. The CDR3: CAIGTSGRTGELFF. CDR3 in DNA: TGTGCCATTGGGACTAGCGGGAGGACCGGGGAGCTGTTTTTT.

This clone appeared a single time. V and J are TRBV9 and TRBJ2-3, with 7 bases aligning to TRBD2. Losses at the gene ends were 7 bases for V and 6 bases for J; bases not matched to a gene: 8. CDR1 and CDR2 (germline): SGDLS, YYNGEE. CDR3 size: 13 residues. CDR3 DNA sequence: TGTGCCAGCGGGAGGGGTCGGGATGATACGCAGTATTTT. This gives the protein CASGRGRDDTQYF.

V is TRBV7-8 and J is TRBJ2-1, with 11 nucleotides matching TRBD2. The V gene end was trimmed by 5 bases and the J gene end by 9 bases; junction bases not matched to a gene: 12. This CDR3 is 16 amino acids long. Per germline, CDR1 SGHVS and CDR2 FQNEAQ. The CDR3 DNA follows: TGTGCCAGCAGCCCTATAGCGGGAGGGCTGGTTAGTGAGCAGTTCTTC. It yields the protein CASSPIAGGLVSEQFF.

Only one count was recorded for this clone. The V gene is TRBV6-1, the J gene TRBJ2-7; no definite D call. CDR1 MNHNS and CDR2 SASEGT come from the germline V gene. Trimming took off 7 bases at V and 3 bases at J, with 10 bases between the two ends. There are 12 residues in the CDR3. CDR3 sequence: CASNNVYYEQYF. The CDR3 DNA reads TGTGCCAGCAACAACGTATACTACGAGCAGTACTTC.

Remarks on this clone: Distinct nucleotide sequences in the sample also encode this CDR3. DNA of the CDR3: TGTGCCAGCAGCCCACTAGCGGGTGCCTACAATGAGCAGTTCTTC. Translated, it gives CASSPLAGAYNEQFF. The J gene is TRBJ2-1, the V gene TRBV28; TRBD2 aligns across 9 bases. In germline, CDR1 is MDHEN, CDR2 SYDVKM. This CDR3 has 15 residues. J lost 2 bases, V lost 6 bases, and 5 bases had no gene match. Based on the CDR3 plus reference TRBV28 and TRBJ2-1, the full variable domain is DVKVTQSSRYLVKRTGEKVFLECVQDMDHENMFWYRQDPGLGLRLIYFSYDVKMKEKGDIPEGYSVSREKKERFSLILESASTNQTSMYLCASSPLAGAYNEQFFGPGTRLTVL.

In its sample, this clone was seen a few times. The rearrangement joins TRBV10-2 to TRBJ1-1; a weak D match, TRBD1 (5 bases). The CDR3 loop spans 14 amino acids. The V end was cut by 4 bases, the J end by 3 bases, with 12 bases between. Germline assignment: CDR1 WSHSY and CDR2 SAAADI. CDR3: CASSVSGPDTEAFF. CDR3 coding DNA: TGCGCCAGCAGTGTATCAGGGCCTGACACTGAAGCTTTCTTT.

The chain combines TRBV10-3 with TRBJ1-5; D unclear. Trimming took 10 bases from V and 3 from J, leaving 16 bases between them. This CDR3 has 14 amino acids. Germline V lookup: CDR1 ENHRY, CDR2 SYGVKD. CDR3 in DNA: TGTGCCACCGGGCTCATCGGGGACAATCAGCCCCAGCATTTT. Its protein product is CATGLIGDNQPQHF.

The chain combines TRBV5-1 with TRBJ2-7, with 12 bases fitting TRBD2. Per the germline V gene, CDR1 is SGHRS and CDR2 is YFSETQ. V trimming: 5 bases; J trimming: 5 bases; junction bases outside the gene matches: 11. The CDR3 runs 16 residues. The CDR3 reads CASRGGPRTSGNEQYF. In DNA form, the CDR3 reads TGCGCCAGCAGGGGTGGTCCCCGGACTAGCGGGAACGAGCAGTACTTC. The full variable domain, rest sourced from reference TRBV5-1 and TRBJ2-7, is KAGVTQTPRYLIKTRGQQVTLSCSPISGHRSVSWYQQTPGQGLQFLFEYFSETQRNKGNFPGRFSGRQFSNSRSEMNVSTLELGDSALYLCASRGGPRTSGNEQYFGPGTRLTVT.

The rearrangement uses TRBV27 and TRBJ2-4, with a weak D call TRBD1 (5 bases). The V gene's germline CDR1 is MNHEY and CDR2 SMNVEV (reference sequence). This CDR3 is 18 amino acids long. Trimming pared 6 bases from V and 0 bases from J, leaving 21 bases between. CDR3 protein: CASSSSPLGLIAKNIQYF. Written as DNA, the CDR3 is TGTGCCAGCAGCTCCAGCCCCCTGGGGCTAATAGCCAAAAACATTCAGTACTTC.

DNA of the CDR3: TGCGCCAGCAGCTTGGGGGACCCCCCGAATGAGCAGTTCTTC. Its protein is CASSLGDPPNEQFF. This chain uses TRBV5-1 with TRBJ2-1; D possibly uses TRBD1 or TRBD2 (5 bases each). V lost 0 bases and J 7 bases, leaving 11 bases between the germline ends. The CDR3 totals 14 residues. The germline V gene encodes CDR1 SGHRS and CDR2 YFSETQ. The variable domain in full, with the rest retrieved from reference TRBV5-1 and TRBJ2-1, is KAGVTQTPRYLIKTRGQQVTLSCSPISGHRSVSWYQQTPGQGLQFLFEYFSETQRNKGNFPGRFSGRQFSNSRSEMNVSTLELGDSALYLCASSLGDPPNEQFFGPGTRLTVL.

The chain employs TRBV15 and TRBJ2-7, with 8 bases matching TRBD1. Germline CDR1 is LNHNV and CDR2 is YYDKDF (reference sequence). V was clipped by 6 bases and J by 6 bases; unmatched bases: 13. This CDR3 region has 15 residues. This CDR3 reads CATSHGQGIVGEQYF. The CDR3 DNA reads as TGTGCCACCAGTCACGGACAGGGCATTGTGGGCGAGCAGTACTTC.

The chain carries TRBV6-5 and TRBJ1-2; D perhaps matches TRBD1 (5 bases). The CDR3 runs 13 residues. Germline V gives CDR1 MNHEY, CDR2 SVGAGI. V lost 7 bases, J lost 2 bases, and 11 bases lay in between. The CDR3 nucleotides are TGTGCCAGCATCACAGACAGAAACTATGGCTACACCTTC. It specifies CASITDRNYGYTF.

The chain has TRBV7-1 and TRBJ2-7, with D perhaps TRBD1 or TRBD2 (5 bases each). TRBV7-1 carries the ORF label, with uncertain function. The ends were cut back, 4 bases at V and 3 bases at J, with 13 bases in the middle. The CDR3 is made up of 14 amino acids. The CDR3 DNA sequence: TGTGCCAGCAGCTTAGCGCGACAGATCTACGAGCAGTACTTC. Translated: CASSLARQIYEQYF.

The rearrangement uses TRBV5-1 and TRBJ2-6; D assignment may be TRBD1 or TRBD2 (5 bases each). This CDR3 is 17 amino acids long. The V gene lost 1 base and the J gene lost 1 base, with 12 bases spanning the gap. Germline V gene data show CDR1 as SGHRS and CDR2 as YFSETQ. The CDR3 region is CASSLKGPTSGANVLTF. The CDR3 DNA reads TGCGCCAGCAGCTTGAAGGGACCTACATCTGGGGCCAACGTCCTGACTTTC.

The V gene is TRBV9, the J gene TRBJ2-1, with TRBD2 as a possible D gene (5 bases). Germline lookup yields CDR1 SGDLS and CDR2 YYNGEE. The V gene lost 3 bases and the J gene lost 6 bases, with 13 bases spanning the gap. This CDR3 comprises 14 residues. CDR3 DNA: TGTGCCAGCAGCGGACTACCAAGGGCCAATGAGCAGTTCTTC. Translation: CASSGLPRANEQFF. The full variable domain, with the rest looked up from reference TRBV9 and TRBJ2-1, is DSGVTQTPKHLITATGQRVTLRCSPRSGDLSVYWYQQSLDQGLQFLIQYYNGEERAKGNILERFSAQQFPDLHSELNLSSLELGDSALYFCASSGLPRANEQFFGPGTRLTVL.

The chain recombines TRBV12-5 with TRBJ2-1; D may be TRBD1 (5 bases). Looked up from germline, CDR1 is LGHNT and CDR2 is FRNRAP. Trimming shortened V by 0 bases and J by 7 bases, and 13 bases separated the two germline ends. The CDR3 is 15 residues long. CDR3 residues: CASGLVGAGWNEQFF. CDR3 nucleotides: TGTGCTAGTGGTTTGGTAGGTGCAGGGTGGAATGAGCAGTTCTTC. Full variable domain (rest looked up from reference TRBV12-5 and TRBJ2-1): DARVTQTPRHKVTEMGQEVTMRCQPILGHNTVFWYRQTMMQGLELLAYFRNRAPLDDSGMPKDRFSAEMPDATLATLKIQPSEPRDSAVYFCASGLVGAGWNEQFFGPGTRLTVL.

The CDR3 reads CASSPTRTSGRGDTGELFF. DNA of the CDR3: TGTGCCAGCAGTCCGACCCGGACTAGCGGGAGAGGGGACACCGGGGAGCTGTTTTTT. V usage is TRBV27 and J usage is TRBJ2-2, with TRBD2 matching over 13 bases. V lost 5 bases and J lost 3; bases outside the gene matches: 12. The CDR3 runs to 19 residues. From germline, CDR1 is MNHEY and CDR2 SMNVEV (reference sequence).